The next 18 T cell receptor beta chains were all read from a single sample in a study of cytomegalovirus exposure and HLA in healthy donors. The method was immunoSEQ multiplex PCR; TCRdb's version includes in-frame clones alone and lacks a portion of them. Of hundreds of thousands of clones listed, about 88% are singletons. Sequencing was done on a sample of PBMCs. The receptors were gathered from a man in his late teens or twenties in good health and CMV-seropositive.

J is TRBJ2-2 and V is TRBV5-4; either TRBD1 or TRBD2 may fit D (5 bases each). Germline CDR1 SGHNT, CDR2 YYREEE (reference sequence). CDR3 size: 16 residues. Trimming stripped 5 bases from V and 7 bases from J, with 21 bases between. CDR3: CASRSRDPQIGGELFF. CDR3 bases: TGTGCCAGCAGATCCCGGGACCCACAAATAGGCGGGGAGCTGTTTTTT.

The chain joins TRBV9 to TRBJ1-3; D unclear. The CDR3 length is 14 residues. The germline gives CDR1 SGDLS, CDR2 YYNGEE. Trimming took off 4 bases at V and 0 bases at J, with 8 bases between the two ends. CDR3 nucleotides: TGTGCCAGCAGCCTCAGCCTCTCTGGAAACACCATATATTTT. As protein: CASSLSLSGNTIYF. Together with reference TRBV9 and TRBJ1-3, the CDR3 gives the full variable domain: DSGVTQTPKHLITATGQRVTLRCSPRSGDLSVYWYQQSLDQGLQFLIQYYNGEERAKGNILERFSAQQFPDLHSELNLSSLELGDSALYFCASSLSLSGNTIYFGEGSWLTVV.

The genes are TRBV5-1 and TRBJ2-3; D is undetermined. The germline CDR1 and CDR2 sequences are SGHRS and YFSETQ. The CDR3 runs to 14 residues. V shed 0 bases and J shed 5 bases, with 10 bases lying between them. CDR3 protein: CASSLEMVEDTQYF. Here the CDR3 DNA reads TGCGCCAGCAGCTTGGAAATGGTTGAAGATACGCAGTATTTT.

The chain employs TRBV10-2 and TRBJ2-5; 7 positions match TRBD1. With V trimmed by 5 bases and J by 1 base, 4 bases remained unmatched. Germline V lookup: CDR1 WSHSY, CDR2 SAAADI. This CDR3 comprises 14 residues. CDR3 loop: CASSPGTVQETQYF. The CDR3 DNA reads as TGCGCCAGCAGTCCCGGGACAGTCCAAGAGACCCAGTACTTC.

A few counts support this clone. This chain links TRBV6-6 with TRBJ1-1; D gene unclear. The CDR3 sequence is 12 residues long. V lost 7 bases to trimming and J lost 0 bases, with 6 bases between them. Germline V CDR1 and CDR2: MNHNY, SVGAGI (reference sequence). The CDR3 reads CASTRMNTEAFF. CDR3 nucleotides: TGTGCCAGCACCAGGATGAACACTGAAGCTTTCTTT.

This chain links TRBV27 with TRBJ2-5, with TRBD2 matching over 10 bases. CDR3 length equals 17 residues. Trimming at V came to 1 base and at J to 2 bases, leaving 7 bases not matched to a gene. Germline values: CDR1 MNHEY, CDR2 SMNVEV (reference sequence). The CDR3 nucleotides read TGTGCCAGCAGTTTATTTTCCAGCGGGAGGGGACAAGAGACCCAGTACTTC. The encoded protein is CASSLFSSGRGQETQYF.

This sequence joins TRBV30 and TRBJ2-1; TRBD2 matches at 10 bases. V dropped 4 bases and J dropped 6; count of bases not matched to a gene: 6. The CDR3 consists of 14 residues. CDR1 and CDR2 (germline): GTSNPN, SVGIG (reference sequence). CDR3 nucleotide sequence: TGTGCCTGGATGGTAGCGGGAGGCCCCAATGAGCAGTTCTTC. Translation: CAWMVAGGPNEQFF.

This clone was counted between two and nine times. J is TRBJ1-2 and V is TRBV5-6; tentatively, D is TRBD1 (6 bases). Trimming took 1 base from V and 3 from J, leaving 19 bases between them. Germline V gene sequence: CDR1 SGHDT, CDR2 YYEEEE. This CDR3 spans 17 amino acids. The CDR3 coding sequence is TGTGCCAGCAGCTTGCCGGATTGGGGGGCGAGTTACTATGGCTACACCTTC. Translating it yields CASSLPDWGASYYGYTF.

The J gene is TRBJ2-3, the V gene TRBV27; 7 bases are a match to TRBD1. This CDR3 has 13 amino acids. Per germline, CDR1 MNHEY and CDR2 SMNVEV (reference sequence). V lost 8 bases to trimming and J lost 0 bases; unmatched junction nucleotides: 2. The CDR3 DNA is TGTGCCAGCCGGGGACAGAGCACAGATACGCAGTATTTT. Its translation is CASRGQSTDTQYF.

This chain connects TRBV5-1 to TRBJ2-3; 7 positions match TRBD2. Per the germline V gene, CDR1 is SGHRS and CDR2 is YFSETQ. V gave up 0 bases and J gave up 3 bases; unmatched junction bases: 16. This CDR3 has 19 residues. CDR3 sequence: CASSLGGGDGLVRTDTQYF. DNA of the CDR3: TGCGCCAGCAGCTTGGGGGGAGGAGATGGACTAGTGCGTACAGATACGCAGTATTTT.

The rearrangement links TRBV5-4 to TRBJ2-5; no firm D call. CDR1 is SGHNT and CDR2 is YYREEE in the germline V gene (reference sequence). The CDR3 extends over 13 amino acids. Trimming took off 0 bases at V and 2 bases at J, with 5 bases between the two ends. CDR3 sequence: CASSLVGQETQYF. The CDR3 DNA reads as TGTGCCAGCAGCTTGGTGGGTCAAGAGACCCAGTACTTC.

J is TRBJ2-7 and V is TRBV19; 8 bases align to TRBD1. The V gene's germline CDR1 is LNHDA and CDR2 SQIVND (reference sequence). Trimming at V came to 6 bases and at J to 3 bases, leaving 4 bases not matched to a gene. The length of the CDR3 is 13 residues. The chain's CDR3 is CASRGTGVYEQYF. The CDR3 DNA reads as TGTGCCAGTAGGGGGACAGGAGTCTACGAGCAGTACTTC.

This sequence joins TRBV30 and TRBJ1-3; no reliable D call. V lost 0 bases and J 2 bases, leaving 8 bases between the germline ends. The CDR3 length is 14 residues. Germline V gene lookup returns CDR1 GTSNPN and CDR2 SVGIG (reference sequence). The CDR3 loop is CAWSVRLAGNTIYF. The CDR3 coding sequence is TGTGCCTGGAGTGTTCGTCTTGCTGGAAACACCATATATTTT.

The genes are TRBV5-1 and TRBJ2-5; perhaps TRBD2 as D (5 bases). This CDR3 has 14 amino acids. CDR1 SGHRS and CDR2 YFSETQ come from the germline V gene. V dropped 2 bases and J dropped 4 bases, with 12 bases sitting between them. The DNA for the CDR3 is TGCGCCAGCAGCTTAGGACTCACGGGAGAGACCCAGTACTTC. Protein product: CASSLGLTGETQYF.

This chain connects TRBV4-1 to TRBJ1-5, with unresolved D. V shed 4 bases and J shed 2 bases, with 9 bases lying between them. Germline CDR1 MGHRA, CDR2 YSYEKL. The CDR3 extends over 14 amino acids. The CDR3 DNA sequence: TGCGCCAGCAGCCTCCAGGACGGCAATCAGCCCCAGCATTTT. Amino acid sequence: CASSLQDGNQPQHF.

The chain recombines TRBV2 with TRBJ2-6; TRBD2 matches 13 bases. The CDR3 is 18 residues long. V lost 4 bases to trimming and J lost 0 bases; unmatched junction nucleotides: 3. CDR1 is SNHLY and CDR2 is FYNNEI in the germline V gene. The chain's CDR3 is CASSALAGGTSGANVLTF. CDR3 DNA: TGTGCCAGCAGTGCACTAGCGGGAGGGACCTCTGGGGCCAACGTCCTGACTTTC.

This rearrangement joins TRBV27 to TRBJ2-7, with a tentative D call TRBD1 (5 bases). V lost 4 bases and J 4 bases, leaving 17 bases between the germline ends. This CDR3 has 15 residues. CDR1 and CDR2 (germline): MNHEY, SMNVEV (reference sequence). The CDR3 spells CASSSNPPDKYEQYF. The CDR3 coding sequence is TGTGCCAGCAGTTCCAACCCCCCGGACAAATACGAGCAGTACTTC.

The CDR3 region is CASSRGIGTEAFF. The CDR3 DNA follows: TGTGCCAGCAGTCGAGGGATAGGCACTGAAGCTTTCTTT. The rearrangement uses TRBV5-8 and TRBJ1-1; D not certain. Germline V gives CDR1 SGHTS, CDR2 YDEGEE. The CDR3 totals 13 residues. V was shortened by 5 bases and J by 4 bases, with 12 bases between the two germline ends.